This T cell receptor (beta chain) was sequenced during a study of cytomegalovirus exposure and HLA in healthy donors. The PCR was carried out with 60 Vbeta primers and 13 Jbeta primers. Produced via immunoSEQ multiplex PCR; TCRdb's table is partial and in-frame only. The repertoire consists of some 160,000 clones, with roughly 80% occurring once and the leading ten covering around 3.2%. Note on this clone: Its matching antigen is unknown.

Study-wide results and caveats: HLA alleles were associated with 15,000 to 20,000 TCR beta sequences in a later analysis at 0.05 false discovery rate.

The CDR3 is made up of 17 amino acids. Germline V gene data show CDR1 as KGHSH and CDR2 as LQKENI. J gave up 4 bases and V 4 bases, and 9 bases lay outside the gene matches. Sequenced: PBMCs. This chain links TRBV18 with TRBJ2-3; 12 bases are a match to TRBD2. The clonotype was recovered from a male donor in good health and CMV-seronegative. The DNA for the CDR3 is TGTGCCAGCTCACAGCCGACTAGCGGGAGATGGGCAGATACGCAGTATTTT. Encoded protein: CASSQPTSGRWADTQYF.